These T cell receptor beta chains were read from a single sample in a study of spatial heterogeneity in lung cancer. TCRdb called the 5' RACE reads again in MiXCR, with one record for every CDR3 protein. The table has more than 20,000 distinct CDR3 sequences, roughly 4.5% seen once. The source material was PBMCs, sampled at surgery. All receptors derive from a male donor with early-stage non-small cell lung cancer. The CDR3 runs from the conserved cysteine through the conserved F or W. D genes are given only for firm matches. Clone size, where shown, is once, few, many, or a class for clones that have expanded.

J	size	V	D	CDR3	DNA
TRBJ2-2	many	TRBV5-1	NA	CASSLGAPSTGELFF	TGCGCCAGCAGCTTGGGGGCACCATCCACCGGGGAGCTGTTTTTT
TRBJ1-2	many	TRBV20-1	TRBD1	CSARQGTYGYTF	TGCAGTGCTCGACAGGGGACGTATGGCTACACCTTC
TRBJ1-5	medium-sized	TRBV28	NA	CASSFIWDSNQPQHF	TGTGCCAGCAGTTTCATTTGGGATAGCAATCAGCCCCAGCATTTT
TRBJ1-1	few	TRBV5-1	NA	CASSFGPQANTEAFF	TGCGCCAGCAGCTTCGGGCCCCAGGCGAACACTGAAGCTTTCTTT
TRBJ2-5	medium-sized	TRBV28	NA	CAAGHQETQYF	TGTGCCGCGGGCCACCAAGAGACCCAGTACTTC
TRBJ2-2	many	TRBV4-3	NA	CASSPKFLGFTGELFF	TGCGCCAGCAGCCCCAAGTTCCTAGGATTCACCGGGGAGCTGTTTTTT
TRBJ2-3	many	TRBV27	TRBD1	CASSPGTGTFTDTQYF	TGTGCCAGCAGTCCCGGGACAGGGACCTTCACAGATACGCAGTATTTT
TRBJ2-7	many	TRBV10-3	TRBD2	CAISESWGGTSYEQYF	TGTGCCATCAGTGAGTCGTGGGGGGGGACCTCCTACGAGCAGTACTTC
TRBJ2-7	many	TRBV10-3	TRBD2	CAISPQNPGTSGFYEQYF	TGTGCCATCAGCCCCCAGAATCCCGGGACTAGCGGGTTCTACGAGCAGTACTTC
TRBJ1-3	many	TRBV12-3/TRBV12-4	NA	CASSFGGNTIYF	TGTGCCAGCAGTTTCGGGGGAAACACCATATATTTT
TRBJ1-5	many	TRBV10-2	NA	CASSESAGKQPQHF	TGCGCCAGCAGTGAGTCTGCAGGGAAGCAGCCCCAGCATTTT
TRBJ1-5	many	TRBV6-1	NA	CASSETSNQPQHF	TGTGCCAGCAGTGAGACTAGCAATCAGCCCCAGCATTTT
TRBJ2-1	many	TRBV29-1	TRBD2	CSVGTSGGAYNEQFF	TGCAGCGTCGGGACTAGCGGGGGGGCATACAATGAGCAGTTCTTC
TRBJ2-3	many	TRBV12-3/TRBV12-4	NA	CASSLTAPTDTQYF	TGTGCCAGCAGTTTAACGGCACCTACAGATACGCAGTATTTT
TRBJ2-3	many	TRBV7-7	NA	CASSSGPQSTDTQYF	TGTGCTAGCAGCTCAGGCCCCCAGAGCACAGATACGCAGTATTTT
TRBJ2-1	many	TRBV4-1	NA	CASSQEWSSYNEQFF	TGCGCCAGCAGCCAAGAGTGGTCGTCCTACAATGAGCAGTTCTTC
TRBJ2-3	NA	TRBV12-3/TRBV12-4	NA	CASSWGDEDTQYF	TGTGCCAGCAGTTGGGGGGATGAAGATACGCAGTATTTT
TRBJ2-2	many	TRBV2	TRBD1	CASRGTGENTGELFF	TGTGCCAGCAGGGGGACAGGGGAGAACACCGGGGAGCTGTTTTTT
TRBJ2-6	medium-sized	TRBV28	TRBD2	CASRQVPGGNSGANVLTF	TGTGCCAGCCGCCAGGTCCCGGGGGGAAACTCTGGGGCCAACGTCCTGACTTTC
TRBJ2-1	few	TRBV27	TRBD2	CASTLAGPYNEQFF	TGTGCCAGCACCTTAGCGGGGCCTTACAATGAGCAGTTCTTC
TRBJ2-5	many	TRBV11-2	NA	CASSLELETQYF	TGTGCCAGCAGCTTAGAGTTAGAGACCCAGTACTTC
TRBJ2-3	many	TRBV5-8	TRBD1	CASSLEGAEYGTDTQYF	TGTGCCAGCAGCTTGGAGGGGGCCGAATACGGAACAGATACGCAGTATTTT
TRBJ2-2	many	TRBV7-2	TRBD2	CASSFDGRASGELFF	TGTGCCAGCAGCTTTGACGGGAGGGCCAGCGGGGAGCTGTTTTTT
TRBJ2-5	many	TRBV5-1	NA	CASRGLPGVQETQYF	TGCGCCAGCAGAGGTCTTCCGGGCGTCCAAGAGACCCAGTACTTC
TRBJ1-5	many	TRBV6-5	NA	CASGGQGSQPQHF	TGTGCCAGCGGGGGGCAGGGGAGTCAGCCCCAGCATTTT
TRBJ2-4	many	TRBV7-3	TRBD2	CASSRESGRSSIQYF	TGTGCCAGCAGCCGTGAAAGCGGGAGAAGTAGCATTCAGTACTTC